Detailed here is one T cell receptor beta chain. Categorization into cohorts depended on clinical history that participants reported. Cohort 3 donors were reported recovered after two negative PCRs, clearance, or symptom resolution. The data derive from a study of blood T cell repertoires in COVID-19. Study context: The analysed material was cDNA or gDNA that came from T cells, B-cell-depleted T cells, or PBMCs.

In the source study's methods: By means of reference gene primer amplification, nucleated cell counts were estimated. Profiling relied on immunoSEQ multiplex PCR, and the TCRdb table lists in-frame clones only, not all of them. V and J calls and clone size come straight from that table; D and trimming were deduced from the DNA. The data contain approximately 230,000 clones, over 75% of them singletons. The V gene end was trimmed by 5 bases and the J gene end by 5 bases; junction bases not matched to a gene: 16. Germline CDR1 and CDR2: LGHNA and YNFKEQ. CDR3 length: 17 amino acids. The chain uses TRBV4-2 and TRBJ1-1, with 8 bases identical to TRBD1. This receptor was taken from a man aged 35 to 55 who had recovered from COVID-19. Specimen: PBMCs or T cells enriched from blood (not recorded which). The CDR3 sequence: CASSSSFFRGLDTEAFF. The CDR3 DNA is TGTGCCAGCAGCTCCTCCTTCTTCAGGGGGCTTGATACTGAAGCTTTCTTT.